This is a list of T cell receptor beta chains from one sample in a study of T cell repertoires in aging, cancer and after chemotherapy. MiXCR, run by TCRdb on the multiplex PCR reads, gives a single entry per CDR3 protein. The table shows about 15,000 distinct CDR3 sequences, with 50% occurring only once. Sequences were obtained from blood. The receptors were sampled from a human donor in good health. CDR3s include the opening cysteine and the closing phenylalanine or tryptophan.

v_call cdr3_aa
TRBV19 CASRSDRVGANVLTF
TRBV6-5 CASSYPLDRASTDTQYF
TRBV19 CASSPLSSGISYEQYF
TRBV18 CASSPEQRATGELFF
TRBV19 CASSISLSGSRGEQYF
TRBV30 CASLSGRAREQYF
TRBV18 CASSEGLAGGGQETQYF
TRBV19 CASSIAGGSGGELFF
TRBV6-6 CASSPGDRGTYEQYF
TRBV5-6 CASSILGADTQYF
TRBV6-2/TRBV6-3 CASRGQGAAETQYF
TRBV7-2 CASSLGDRGVTDTQYF
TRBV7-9 CASSFAGPTSNTGELFF
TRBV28 CASSSTGGTGSYEQYF
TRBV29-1 CSVVAWEGTYEQYF
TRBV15 CATSRQDANSPLHF
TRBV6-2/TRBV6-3 CASSRFSASSYEQYF
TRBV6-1 CASSPDRDYGYTF
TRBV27 CASTHRKNTGELFF
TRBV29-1 CSVGTGYEQYF
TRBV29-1 CSVETGGSETQYF
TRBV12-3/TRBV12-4 CASSSFRDFQEQYF